The sequence of this T cell receptor (beta chain) was determined in a study of identifying expanded T cells in peripheral blood. Study-wide results and limits: Technical replicates showed about 1.1 changed clones; about 2 weeks roughly 15; four weeks 19. Clone count variance between roughly two-week samples rose with total template count.

With 5 bases removed from V and 2 bases from J, the gap between germline ends came to 10 bases. Germline V gene sequence: CDR1 MNHEY, CDR2 SMNVEV (reference sequence). The CDR3 loop spans 13 amino acids. Profiling relied on immunoSEQ multiplex PCR, and the TCRdb table lists in-frame clones only, not all of them. There are 90,000 to 100,000 clones in the sample; roughly 90% occur only once, and about 4.2% lies in the top ten. Of note for this clone: No antigen is known for it.

During the collection period, no donor immune events like infections were recorded. This sequence originates from a person between 18 and 75 years old in good health. The genes are TRBV27 and TRBJ2-7; TRBD2 might be the D (5 bases). Material for sequencing was blood. The CDR3 region has the DNA TGTGCCAGCAGTCGGAGGTCGACCTACGAGCAGTACTTC. This translates into CASSRRSTYEQYF.